The 29 T cell receptor beta chains presented below share a single source sample, sequenced in a study of blood T cell repertoires in COVID-19. The table came from immunoSEQ multiplex PCR; TCRdb's copy has only in-frame clones and leaves some out. The sample holds 200,000 to 300,000 clones; more than 75% are singletons and the top ten take less than 1.6%. Sequencing was performed on peripheral blood. Source of these receptors: a woman aged 35 to 49 who had recovered from COVID-19.

The gene calls are TRBV9 and TRBJ2-6; TRBD2 agrees at 7 bases. V shed 4 bases, J shed 2 bases, and the junction held 3 bases outside the gene matches. The CDR3 contains 15 residues. The germline V gene has CDR1 SGDLS and CDR2 YYNGEE. The CDR3 region is CASSFGGTGANVLTF. The CDR3 DNA follows: TGTGCCAGCAGCTTCGGGGGGACTGGGGCCAACGTCCTGACTTTC. The variable domain in full, with the rest retrieved from reference TRBV9 and TRBJ2-6, is DSGVTQTPKHLITATGQRVTLRCSPRSGDLSVYWYQQSLDQGLQFLIQYYNGEERAKGNILERFSAQQFPDLHSELNLSSLELGDSALYFCASSFGGTGANVLTFGAGSRLTVL.

There are a few counts of this clone. The chain employs TRBV7-3 and TRBJ1-1; D not resolved. CDR1 and CDR2 from the germline V gene are SGHTA and FQGTGA. V was clipped by 2 bases and J by 2 bases, with 9 bases between them. The CDR3 totals 14 residues. DNA for the CDR3: TGTGCCAGCAGCTTAGCGGCGGGAAACACTGAAGCTTTCTTT. Protein: CASSLAAGNTEAFF.

This chain connects TRBV30 to TRBJ1-2, with D possibly being TRBD1 (5 bases). CDR3 length: 12 amino acids. Between the trimmed V and J ends, which lost 3 bases and 2 bases, there was a span of 7 bases. Germline CDR1 and CDR2: GTSNPN and SVGIG (reference sequence). The CDR3 DNA reads as TGTGCCTGGAGGGACAACAACTATGGCTACACCTTC. This gives the protein CAWRDNNYGYTF.

The chain carries TRBV11-1 and TRBJ1-1; no definite D call. The CDR3 contains 14 residues. Germline V gene sequence: CDR1 SGHAT, CDR2 FQDESV (reference sequence). V was pared by 1 base and J by 4 bases, with 10 bases between. CDR3 region: CASSLVRGLTEAFF. CDR3 nucleotide sequence: TGTGCCAGCAGCTTAGTGAGAGGGCTCACTGAAGCTTTCTTT.

The chain uses TRBV2 and TRBJ1-2, with D perhaps TRBD1 (5 bases). The V end was cut by 6 bases, the J end by 13 bases, with 15 bases between. CDR1 and CDR2 (germline): SNHLY, FYNNEI. This CDR3 region has 11 residues. CDR3 sequence (DNA): TGTGCCAGCAGCCTTAAAGACAGAAGCACCTTC. This translates into CASSLKDRSTF.

V usage is TRBV5-6 and J usage is TRBJ1-2; 9 bases map to TRBD1. Per the germline V gene, CDR1 is SGHDT and CDR2 is YYEEEE. V gave up 4 bases and J gave up 5 bases; unmatched junction bases: 9. The CDR3 consists of 15 residues. CDR3 sequence reads: CASSPGQGNVYGYTF. The CDR3 coding sequence is TGTGCCAGCAGCCCGGGACAGGGAAACGTTTATGGCTACACCTTC. The whole variable domain, remainder taken from reference TRBV5-6 and TRBJ1-2, is DAGVTQSPTHLIKTRGQQVTLRCSPKSGHDTVSWYQQALGQGPQFIFQYYEEEERQRGNFPDRFSGHQFPNYSSELNVNALLLGDSALYLCASSPGQGNVYGYTFGSGTRLTVV.

This chain joins TRBV19 and TRBJ1-4; 10 nucleotides match TRBD1. This CDR3 is 16 amino acids long. V shed 7 bases and J 2 bases; nucleotides not matched to a gene: 7. CDR1 and CDR2 (germline): LNHDA, SQIVND (reference sequence). CDR3 sequence reads: CASTRQGAVTNEKLFF. The CDR3 DNA sequence: TGTGCCAGTACCCGACAGGGGGCGGTGACTAATGAAAAACTGTTTTTT.

J is TRBJ1-1 and V is TRBV5-1, with 9 nucleotides matching TRBD1. CDR3 length equals 21 residues. Trimming at V came to 0 bases and at J to 2 bases, leaving 20 bases not matched to a gene. Per germline, CDR1 SGHRS and CDR2 YFSETQ. In DNA form, the CDR3 reads TGCGCCAGCAGCTTGGCCGTAACCACCGGGACAGGGAGTTTACGAAACACTGAAGCTTTCTTT. Protein: CASSLAVTTGTGSLRNTEAFF.

This rearrangement joins TRBV5-1 to TRBJ1-4; 10 nucleotides agree with TRBD1. The germline V gene has CDR1 SGHRS and CDR2 YFSETQ. This CDR3 contains 14 residues. Trimming removed 4 bases from V and 8 bases from J; junction bases left unmatched: 5. The CDR3 DNA reads as TGCGCCAGCAGCCCGGGACAGGGGCGGGAAAAACTGTTTTTT. Its protein product is CASSPGQGREKLFF.

This clone was observed a handful of times. J is TRBJ1-2 and V is TRBV19, with D tentatively TRBD1 (6 bases). The CDR3 spans 14 residues. Trimming removed 5 bases from V and 5 bases from J, with 15 bases in between. The germline gives CDR1 LNHDA, CDR2 SQIVND (reference sequence). CDR3 amino acids: CASSPRTAKYGYTF. CDR3 sequence (DNA): TGTGCCAGTAGTCCGCGGACAGCCAAATATGGCTACACCTTC.

The CDR3 DNA reads TGCGCCAGCAGCCGAAACTGGGACAGGGGGCCGAGCTCCTATAATTCACCCCTCCACTTT. It encodes CASSRNWDRGPSSYNSPLHF. The chain links TRBV4-3 to TRBJ1-6; 12 bases line up with TRBD1. Germline trimming cut 4 bases from V and 0 bases from J; bases unmatched to any gene: 10. The CDR3 runs to 20 residues. The germline CDR1 and CDR2 sequences are LGHNA and YSLEER.

V usage is TRBV6-6 and J usage is TRBJ2-7, with 12 bases fitting TRBD2. Germline V gene data show CDR1 as MNHNY and CDR2 as SVGAGI (reference sequence). Losses at the gene ends were 0 bases for V and 4 bases for J; bases not matched to a gene: 4. The CDR3 totals 16 residues. The CDR3 DNA follows: TGTGCCAGCAGTTACTCTCCCCTAGCGGGGGGGTACGAGCAGTACTTC. Its translation: CASSYSPLAGGYEQYF.

V and J are TRBV5-1 and TRBJ1-1; weak D call: TRBD1 (5 bases). The CDR3 consists of 14 residues. CDR1 and CDR2 (germline): SGHRS, YFSETQ. V gave up 4 bases and J gave up 0 bases, with 10 bases separating them. The CDR3 is CASSRGDMNTEAFF. CDR3 DNA: TGCGCCAGCAGCCGGGGGGATATGAACACTGAAGCTTTCTTT.

This sequence joins TRBV4-3 and TRBJ1-1, with 7 bases aligning to TRBD1. The V segment lost 3 bases and the J segment 1 base; nucleotides outside the gene matches: 5. CDR3 length equals 15 residues. Looked up from germline, CDR1 is LGHNA and CDR2 is YSLEER. The CDR3 reads CASSHQTGWNTEAFF. DNA for the CDR3: TGCGCCAGCAGCCATCAGACAGGGTGGAACACTGAAGCTTTCTTT.

In its sample, this clone was seen a few times. V is TRBV10-3 and J is TRBJ1-6, with 7 positions matching TRBD1. The germline gives CDR1 ENHRY, CDR2 SYGVKD. V gave up 6 bases and J gave up 10 bases; unmatched junction bases: 6. This CDR3 has 13 residues. CDR3 coding DNA: TGTGCCATCAGATTAGACAGGGAATCACCCCTCCACTTT. Amino acid sequence: CAIRLDRESPLHF.

J is TRBJ1-1 and V is TRBV3-1 (or the pseudogene TRBV3-2), with D tentatively TRBD1 (5 bases). V was pared by 6 bases and J by 0 bases, with 11 bases between. The CDR3 spans 14 residues. Germline V lookup: CDR1 LGHDT, CDR2 YNNKEL (reference sequence). The CDR3 nucleotides are TGTGCCAGCAGGCGGGGGGAAATGAACACTGAAGCTTTCTTT. Protein sequence: CASRRGEMNTEAFF.

This chain connects TRBV6-9 to TRBJ1-1; a weak D match, TRBD1 (6 bases). The CDR3 loop spans 16 amino acids. CDR1 is MNHGY, CDR2 SVAAGI, per germline. The germline V and J ends were trimmed by 1 base and 1 base, with 13 bases remaining between them. This CDR3 reads CASSYWTDKQNTEAFF. As DNA, the CDR3 is TGTGCCAGCAGTTATTGGACAGACAAACAGAACACTGAAGCTTTCTTT.

This clone has only a few counts. The chain joins TRBV3-1 (or the pseudogene TRBV3-2) to TRBJ2-3; D gene uncertain. Germline V gene lookup returns CDR1 LGHDT and CDR2 YNNKEL (reference sequence). Trimming cost V 1 base and J 0 bases, with 8 bases left between them. The length of the CDR3 is 15 residues. The CDR3 loop is CASSQVVESTDTQYF. The CDR3, as DNA: TGTGCCAGCAGCCAAGTGGTGGAGAGCACAGATACGCAGTATTTT.

This chain connects TRBV10-3 to TRBJ1-3; D is unresolved. Germline values: CDR1 ENHRY, CDR2 SYGVKD. Trimming shortened V by 0 bases and J by 0 bases, and 15 bases separated the two germline ends. This CDR3 has 18 residues. The CDR3 is CAISESGGVLTSGNTIYF. In nucleotides, the CDR3 is TGTGCCATCAGTGAGTCGGGCGGGGTGCTGACCTCTGGAAACACCATATATTTT.

This chain uses TRBV6-5 with TRBJ2-3; D might be TRBD2 (6 bases). The CDR3 loop spans 14 amino acids. In germline, CDR1 is MNHEY, CDR2 SVGAGI. V was shortened by 7 bases and J by 2 bases, with 13 bases between the two germline ends. The CDR3 DNA reads TGTGCCAGCACCCGTGGGACTCTCACAGATACGCAGTATTTT. Its protein is CASTRGTLTDTQYF.

The V and J genes are TRBV10-3 and TRBJ1-2, with a weak D call TRBD1 (6 bases). This CDR3 is 14 amino acids long. The ends were cut back, 0 bases at V and 4 bases at J, with 9 bases in the middle. Germline V gene data show CDR1 as ENHRY and CDR2 as SYGVKD. CDR3: CAISESHRAYGYTF. The DNA of the CDR3 is TGTGCCATCAGTGAGTCTCACAGGGCCTATGGCTACACCTTC.

The chain is built from TRBV5-6 and TRBJ1-5; D is unresolved. This CDR3 has 12 amino acids. Trimming left V 6 bases short and J 4 bases short, with 8 bases between. Germline values: CDR1 SGHDT, CDR2 YYEEEE. Here the CDR3 DNA reads TGTGCCAGCACCACGGTGAATCAGCCCCAGCATTTT. The encoded protein is CASTTVNQPQHF.

CDR3: CASSLVWAPGNTIYF. CDR3 in DNA: TGTGCCAGCAGCTTAGTCTGGGCCCCTGGAAACACCATATATTTT. This sequence joins TRBV11-2 and TRBJ2-2; D is ambiguous. The J call is doubtful: the DNA matches TRBJ1-3 better. Germline CDR1 is SGHAT and CDR2 is FQNNGV. The CDR3 loop spans 15 amino acids.

The chain has TRBV6-1 and TRBJ1-3; D uncertain. This CDR3 contains 12 residues. From germline, CDR1 is MNHNS and CDR2 SASEGT. Trimming took 6 bases from V and 4 from J, leaving 7 bases between them. The CDR3 loop reads CASSPKGNTIYF. In DNA form, the CDR3 reads TGTGCCAGCAGCCCTAAAGGAAACACCATATATTTT.

The chain employs TRBV28 and TRBJ2-7; 7 nucleotides align to TRBD2. This CDR3 is 14 amino acids long. Germline trimming cut 5 bases from V and 7 bases from J; bases unmatched to any gene: 11. Per germline, CDR1 MDHEN and CDR2 SYDVKM. The CDR3 reads CASSAPTSPREQYF. CDR3 in DNA: TGTGCCAGCAGTGCACCGACTAGCCCGCGGGAGCAGTACTTC.

The V and J genes are TRBV2 and TRBJ1-3; D ambiguous. The CDR3 length is 16 residues. CDR1 and CDR2 (germline): SNHLY, FYNNEI. V lost 0 bases and J lost 4, with 13 bases in between. CDR3 bases: TGTGCCAGCAGTGAAGCGGAGGTCTTACGCGGAAACACCATATATTTT. It translates to CASSEAEVLRGNTIYF.

The gene calls are TRBV12-3 or TRBV12-4 and TRBJ1-4; D is uncertain. V was cut by 3 bases and J by 7 bases, with 9 bases left in between. CDR3 size: 13 residues. CDR3 nucleotide sequence: TGTGCCAGCAGTTTGGCGGAAGGTGAAAAACTGTTTTTT. Protein sequence: CASSLAEGEKLFF.

The rearrangement links TRBV27 to TRBJ1-1, with 10 bases identical to TRBD1. Germline assignment: CDR1 MNHEY and CDR2 SMNVEV (reference sequence). The V and J ends lost 6 bases and 4 bases, in that order; junction bases with no gene match: 14. The CDR3 spans 17 residues. Written as DNA, the CDR3 is TGTGCCAGCAGCCTAGGGACAGGGGTCTCACCTTCCACTGAAGCTTTCTTT. Translation gives CASSLGTGVSPSTEAFF.

The V call is TRBV23-1, the J call TRBJ2-7, with 9 bases fitting TRBD1. TRBV23-1 is an open reading frame, and its role is uncertain. V lost 0 bases, J lost 2 bases, and 5 bases stayed unmatched. The CDR3 contains 16 residues. The CDR3 is CASSQSGQGTTYEQYF. In DNA, the CDR3 is TGCGCCAGCAGTCAATCGGGACAGGGAACAACCTACGAGCAGTACTTC.